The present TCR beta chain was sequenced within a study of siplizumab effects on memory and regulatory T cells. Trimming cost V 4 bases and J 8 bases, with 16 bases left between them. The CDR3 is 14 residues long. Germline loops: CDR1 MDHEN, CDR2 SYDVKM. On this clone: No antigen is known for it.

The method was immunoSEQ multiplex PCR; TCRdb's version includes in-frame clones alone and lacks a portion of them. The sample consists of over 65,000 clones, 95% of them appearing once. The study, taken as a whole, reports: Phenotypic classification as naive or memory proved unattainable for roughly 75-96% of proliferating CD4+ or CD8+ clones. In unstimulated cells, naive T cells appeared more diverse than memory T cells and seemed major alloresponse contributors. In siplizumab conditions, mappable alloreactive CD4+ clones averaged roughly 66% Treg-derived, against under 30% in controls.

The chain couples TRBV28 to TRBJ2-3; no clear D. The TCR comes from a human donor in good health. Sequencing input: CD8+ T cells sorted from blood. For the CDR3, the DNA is TGTGCCAGCAGTTCTGCCCGCTCGTCGGCTACGCAGTATTTT. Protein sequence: CASSSARSSATQYF. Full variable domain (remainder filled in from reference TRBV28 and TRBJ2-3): DVKVTQSSRYLVKRTGEKVFLECVQDMDHENMFWYRQDPGLGLRLIYFSYDVKMKEKGDIPEGYSVSREKKERFSLILESASTNQTSMYLCASSSARSSATQYFGPGTRLTVL.